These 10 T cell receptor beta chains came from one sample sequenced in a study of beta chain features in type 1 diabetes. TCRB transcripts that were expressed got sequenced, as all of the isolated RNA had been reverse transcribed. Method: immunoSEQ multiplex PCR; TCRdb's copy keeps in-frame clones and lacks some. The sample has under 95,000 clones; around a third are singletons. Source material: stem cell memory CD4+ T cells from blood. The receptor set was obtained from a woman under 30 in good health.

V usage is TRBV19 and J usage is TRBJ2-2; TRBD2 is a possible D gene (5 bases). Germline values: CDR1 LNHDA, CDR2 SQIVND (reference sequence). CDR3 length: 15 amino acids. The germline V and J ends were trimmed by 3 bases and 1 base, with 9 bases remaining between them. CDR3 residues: CASSIGSGNTGELFF. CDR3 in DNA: TGTGCCAGTAGTATCGGAAGCGGGAACACCGGGGAGCTGTTTTTT.

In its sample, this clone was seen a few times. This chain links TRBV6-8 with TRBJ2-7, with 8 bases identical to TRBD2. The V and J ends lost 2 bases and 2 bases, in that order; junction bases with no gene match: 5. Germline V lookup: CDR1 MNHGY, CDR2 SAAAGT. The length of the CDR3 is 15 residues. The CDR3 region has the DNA TGTGCCAGCAGTTACCTGTCGCGGGAGGCCTACGAGCAGTACTTC. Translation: CASSYLSREAYEQYF.

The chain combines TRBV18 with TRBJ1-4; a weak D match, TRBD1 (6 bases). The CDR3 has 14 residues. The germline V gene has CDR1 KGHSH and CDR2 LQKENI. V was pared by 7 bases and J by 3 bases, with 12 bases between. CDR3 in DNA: TGTGCCAGCTTTCCGGACAGCTCTAATGAAAAACTGTTTTTT. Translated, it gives CASFPDSSNEKLFF.

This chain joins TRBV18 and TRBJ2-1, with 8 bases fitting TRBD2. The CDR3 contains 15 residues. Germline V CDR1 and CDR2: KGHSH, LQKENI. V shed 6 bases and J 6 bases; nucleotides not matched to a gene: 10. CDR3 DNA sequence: TGTGCCAGCTCCCGGTTAACAGGACTAGCCAATGAGCAGTTCTTC. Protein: CASSRLTGLANEQFF.

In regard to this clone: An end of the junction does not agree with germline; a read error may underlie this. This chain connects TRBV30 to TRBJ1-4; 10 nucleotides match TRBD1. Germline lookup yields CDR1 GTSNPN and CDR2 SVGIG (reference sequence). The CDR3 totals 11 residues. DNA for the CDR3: TGCGGACAGGGGGAAAATGAAAAACTGTTTTTT. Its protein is CGQGENEKLFF. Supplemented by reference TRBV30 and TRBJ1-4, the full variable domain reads SQTIHQWPATLVQPVGSPLSLECTVEGTSNPNLYWYRQAAGRGLQLLFYSVGIGQISSEVPQNLSASRPQDRQFILSSKKLLLSDSGFYLCGQGENEKLFFGSGTQLSVL.

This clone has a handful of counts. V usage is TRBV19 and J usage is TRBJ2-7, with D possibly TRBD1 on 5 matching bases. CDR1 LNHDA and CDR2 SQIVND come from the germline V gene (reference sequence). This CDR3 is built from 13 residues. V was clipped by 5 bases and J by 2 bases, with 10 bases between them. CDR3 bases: TGTGCCAGTAGTCCCGACAGAGCCTACGAGCAGTACTTC. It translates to CASSPDRAYEQYF.

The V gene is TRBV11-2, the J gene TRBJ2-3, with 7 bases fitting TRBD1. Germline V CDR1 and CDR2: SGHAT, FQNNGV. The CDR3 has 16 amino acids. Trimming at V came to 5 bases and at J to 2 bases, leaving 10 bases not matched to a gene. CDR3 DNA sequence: TGTGCCAGCAGCCCCAGGGGACAGAGATTCACAGATACGCAGTATTTT. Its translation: CASSPRGQRFTDTQYF.

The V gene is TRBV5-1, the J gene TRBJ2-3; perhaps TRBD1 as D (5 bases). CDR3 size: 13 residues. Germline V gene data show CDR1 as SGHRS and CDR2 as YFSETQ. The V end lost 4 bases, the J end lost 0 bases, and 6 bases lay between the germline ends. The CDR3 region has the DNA TGCGCCAGCAGCGACAGAAGCACAGATACGCAGTATTTT. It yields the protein CASSDRSTDTQYF.

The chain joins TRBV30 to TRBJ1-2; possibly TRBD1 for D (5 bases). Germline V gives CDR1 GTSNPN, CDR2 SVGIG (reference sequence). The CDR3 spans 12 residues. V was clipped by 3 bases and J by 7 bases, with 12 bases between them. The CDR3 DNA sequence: TGTGCCTGGAGCCCCAGGGTCCCTGGCTACACCTTC. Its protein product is CAWSPRVPGYTF. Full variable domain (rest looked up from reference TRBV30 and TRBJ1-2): SQTIHQWPATLVQPVGSPLSLECTVEGTSNPNLYWYRQAAGRGLQLLFYSVGIGQISSEVPQNLSASRPQDRQFILSSKKLLLSDSGFYLCAWSPRVPGYTFGSGTRLTVV.

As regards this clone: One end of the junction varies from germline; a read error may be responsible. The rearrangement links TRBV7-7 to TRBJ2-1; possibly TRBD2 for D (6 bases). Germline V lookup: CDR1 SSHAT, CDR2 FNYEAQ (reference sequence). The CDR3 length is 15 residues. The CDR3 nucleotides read TGTGCTAGCAGCTCGACCGGGGGTTCGGAAGCTGAGCAGTTCTTC. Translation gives CASSSTGGSEAEQFF. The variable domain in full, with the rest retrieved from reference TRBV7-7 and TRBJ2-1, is GAGVSQSPRYKVTKRGQDVTLRCDPISSHATLYWYQQALGQGPEFLTYFNYEAQPDKSGLPSDRFSAERPEGSISTLTIQRTEQRDSAMYRCASSSTGGSEAEQFFGPGTRLTVL.